This T cell receptor (beta chain) was documented in a study of blood T cell repertoires in COVID-19. Study context: Specimens from acute and convalescent COVID-19 originated in the United States, Italy and Spain. PBMCs, B-cell-depleted T cells, or T cells provided the cDNA or gDNA that made up the material.

Seattle-derived patients entered the study during active infection and were followed longitudinally. Clones were sequenced by immunoSEQ multiplex PCR, and TCRdb holds only the in-frame ones, with some missing. The table includes about 250,000 clones, approximately 88% detected once. This clone was detected only once. The CDR3 covers 16 residues. V dropped 2 bases and J dropped 0; count of bases not matched to a gene: 5. Germline CDR1 is PRHDT and CDR2 is FYEKMQ (reference sequence). The clonotype originates from a woman between 25 and 40 years old with COVID-19, enrolled during active disease. What was sequenced was peripheral blood. The genes are TRBV13 and TRBJ2-3; 7 bases are a match to TRBD2. The CDR3 bases are TGTGCCAGCAGCTTACGGTCTAGCGGTAGCACAGATACGCAGTATTTT. Its translation: CASSLRSSGSTDTQYF.